The next 21 T cell receptor beta chains were all read from a single sample in a study of blood T cell repertoires in COVID-19. Here immunoSEQ multiplex PCR was the method, and the copy in TCRdb shows in-frame clones only, minus some. Of about 140,000 clones in the sample, approximately 80% were seen once. Sequencing was done on a sample of PBMCs or T cells enriched from blood (not recorded which). These receptors came from a woman between 18 and 29 years old who had been exposed to COVID-19.

In nucleotides, the CDR3 is TGTGCCAGCAGCCTCCCCACTAGCGGGGTTCCTGGGACCCAGTACTTC. This codes for CASSLPTSGVPGTQYF. The rearrangement uses TRBV7-9 and TRBJ2-5; TRBD2 aligns across 10 bases. Germline-derived CDR1 and CDR2 are SEHNR and FQNEAQ (reference sequence). The CDR3 totals 16 residues. The J segment lost 7 bases and the V segment lost 5 bases, leaving 13 bases of the junction unmatched.

The gene calls are TRBV7-9 and TRBJ2-1, with TRBD2 matching 8 bases. Per germline, CDR1 SEHNR and CDR2 FQNEAQ (reference sequence). The CDR3 runs 13 residues. V shed 2 bases, J shed 15 bases, and the junction held 9 bases outside the gene matches. CDR3 nucleotides: TGTGCCAGCAGCTTAAATATCCTCGCGGGGGGGTTCTTC. Amino acids: CASSLNILAGGFF.

The chain couples TRBV4-3 to TRBJ1-4; the D gene is possibly TRBD1 (6 bases). V shed 0 bases and J shed 8 bases, with 13 bases lying between them. Germline-derived CDR1 and CDR2 are LGHNA and YSLEER. This CDR3 is built from 15 residues. The CDR3 DNA follows: TGCGCCAGCAGCCAAGATAGAGGGGGTGGCGAAAAACTGTTTTTT. Amino acids: CASSQDRGGGEKLFF.

There are a few counts of this clone. The chain couples TRBV4-1 to TRBJ2-2; D gene unclear. V lost 0 bases, J lost 0 bases, and 5 bases lay in between. The CDR3 extends over 15 amino acids. Germline V gene data show CDR1 as MGHRA and CDR2 as YSYEKL. The CDR3 sequence: CASSQDLANTGELFF. As DNA, the CDR3 is TGCGCCAGCAGCCAAGATCTAGCGAACACCGGGGAGCTGTTTTTT.

The rearrangement links TRBV7-3 to TRBJ2-7; D may be TRBD1 (6 bases). The ends were cut back, 3 bases at V and 2 bases at J, with 8 bases in the middle. This CDR3 has 13 amino acids. The germline gives CDR1 SGHTA, CDR2 FQGTGA. The CDR3 reads CASSFEGAYEQYF. The CDR3 DNA is TGTGCCAGCAGCTTCGAGGGGGCCTACGAGCAGTACTTC.

There are a few counts of this clone. This sequence joins TRBV18 and TRBJ1-5; TRBD1 aligns across 8 bases. The CDR3 is made up of 15 amino acids. Per germline, CDR1 KGHSH and CDR2 LQKENI. Trimming at V came to 2 bases and at J to 7 bases, leaving 7 bases not matched to a gene. CDR3 sequence reads: CASSPETGAQQPQHF. Here the CDR3 DNA reads TGTGCCAGCTCACCAGAGACAGGGGCGCAGCAGCCCCAGCATTTT. The full variable domain, in which reference TRBV18 and TRBJ1-5 provide the parts outside the CDR3, is NAGVMQNPRHLVRRRGQEARLRCSPMKGHSHVYWYRQLPEEGLKFMVYLQKENIIDESGMPKERFSAEFPKEGPSILRIQQVVRGDSAAYFCASSPETGAQQPQHFGDGTRLSIL.

The V call is TRBV19, the J call TRBJ2-2; 10 bases agree with TRBD2. Germline V CDR1 and CDR2: LNHDA, SQIVND (reference sequence). The CDR3 loop spans 18 amino acids. Losses at the gene ends were 0 bases for V and 0 bases for J; bases not matched to a gene: 4. The CDR3 sequence: CASSIDVAGGPNTGELFF. CDR3 nucleotide sequence: TGTGCCAGTAGTATAGACGTAGCGGGAGGTCCGAACACCGGGGAGCTGTTTTTT.

At least ten counts were recorded for this clone. This chain uses TRBV7-2 with TRBJ1-1; possible D gene TRBD1, 5 bases. This CDR3 is built from 15 residues. With 5 bases removed from V and 1 base from J, the gap between germline ends came to 14 bases. CDR1 SGHTA and CDR2 FQGNSA come from the germline V gene. This CDR3 is CASSQLTTGNTEAFF. The CDR3 nucleotides are TGTGCCAGCAGCCAACTCACAACAGGGAACACTGAAGCTTTCTTT.

The rearrangement links TRBV6-5 to TRBJ2-5; 7 positions match TRBD1. The J segment lost 1 base and the V segment lost 6 bases, leaving 5 bases of the junction unmatched. The CDR3 has 14 amino acids. Germline V gives CDR1 MNHEY, CDR2 SVGAGI. In DNA, the CDR3 is TGTGCCAGCAGCCGGGACAGCCGCCAAGAGACCCAGTACTTC. It codes for CASSRDSRQETQYF.

This clone was seen just once. This chain uses TRBV7-2 with TRBJ2-2; no clear D. CDR3 length: 14 amino acids. Germline values: CDR1 SGHTA, CDR2 FQGNSA. Trimming pared 5 bases from V and 2 bases from J, leaving 9 bases between. DNA of the CDR3: TGTGCCAGCAGCCCCAACACAAACACCGGGGAGCTGTTTTTT. The encoded protein is CASSPNTNTGELFF.

CDR3 protein: CASSLPSGGRGVYTEAFF. DNA for the CDR3: TGTGCCAGCAGTTTGCCCTCCGGCGGTCGGGGAGTATACACTGAAGCTTTCTTT. This rearrangement joins TRBV28 to TRBJ1-1; D remains unclear. Looked up from germline, CDR1 is MDHEN and CDR2 is SYDVKM. This CDR3 contains 18 residues. Trimming stripped 3 bases from V and 3 bases from J, with 23 bases between.

The rearrangement uses TRBV9 and TRBJ2-5; 7 bases fit TRBD2. Germline V gene data show CDR1 as SGDLS and CDR2 as YYNGEE. This CDR3 comprises 15 residues. V lost 0 bases to trimming and J lost 2 bases; unmatched junction nucleotides: 4. CDR3 sequence reads: CASSVGALAQETQYF. In DNA, the CDR3 is TGTGCCAGCAGCGTAGGGGCACTAGCGCAAGAGACCCAGTACTTC.

This clone was observed a few times. The rearrangement links TRBV5-6 to TRBJ2-5, with 14 bases that match TRBD2. CDR1 and CDR2 from the germline V gene are SGHDT and YYEEEE. V dropped 4 bases and J dropped 0; count of bases not matched to a gene: 8. This CDR3 has 18 residues. The CDR3 DNA reads TGTGCCAGCAGCGCACCGGGACTAGCGGGAGTGAACCAAGAGACCCAGTACTTC. Its translation is CASSAPGLAGVNQETQYF.

The V gene is TRBV28, the J gene TRBJ2-4; the D gene is possibly TRBD2 (7 bases). The V end was cut by 4 bases, the J end by 0 bases, with 10 bases between. The CDR3 runs 15 residues. The germline V gene has CDR1 MDHEN and CDR2 SYDVKM. The CDR3 coding sequence is TGTGCCAGCAGTTCGGGGGGCGCAGCCAAAAACATTCAGTACTTC. This translates into CASSSGGAAKNIQYF.

This clone was observed a few times. Other nucleotide sequences in the sample specify the same CDR3. The V gene is TRBV27, the J gene TRBJ1-2; D is unclear. The CDR3 is 14 amino acids. The germline V and J ends were trimmed by 3 bases and 0 bases, with 8 bases remaining between them. Per the germline V gene, CDR1 is MNHEY and CDR2 is SMNVEV (reference sequence). CDR3 sequence (DNA): TGTGCCAGCAGTTTTTCGGTGACTAACTATGGCTACACCTTC. Translation gives CASSFSVTNYGYTF.

The chain couples TRBV5-8 to TRBJ2-3; 7 bases line up with TRBD2. Germline V lookup: CDR1 SGHTS, CDR2 YDEGEE. The CDR3 loop spans 14 amino acids. V was clipped by 4 bases and J by 7 bases; unmatched bases: 9. The CDR3: CASSRGDPRNTQYF. CDR3 DNA sequence: TGTGCCAGCAGCCGGGGGGACCCCAGGAATACGCAGTATTTT.

The chain employs TRBV19 and TRBJ2-7, with TRBD1 matching over 9 bases. The germline gives CDR1 LNHDA, CDR2 SQIVND (reference sequence). The length of the CDR3 is 14 residues. V lost 4 bases to trimming and J lost 6 bases; unmatched junction nucleotides: 7. The CDR3 loop reads CASSRRDRDIEQYF. The CDR3 nucleotides are TGTGCCAGTAGTAGACGGGACAGGGACATCGAGCAGTACTTC. Using reference TRBV19 and TRBJ2-7 for the parts outside the CDR3, the full variable domain is DGGITQSPKYLFRKEGQNVTLSCEQNLNHDAMYWYRQDPGQGLRLIYYSQIVNDFQKGDIAEGYSVSREKKESFPLTVTSAQKNPTAFYLCASSRRDRDIEQYFGPGTRLTVT.

The chain links TRBV11-2 to TRBJ2-1; TRBD2 matches at 10 bases. Trimming took 4 bases from V and 8 from J; bases not matched to a gene: 11. Germline V gives CDR1 SGHAT, CDR2 FQNNGV. This CDR3 is built from 16 residues. The CDR3 loop is CASSWGVGLALDEQFF. CDR3 nucleotide sequence: TGTGCCAGCAGCTGGGGTGTGGGACTAGCGCTGGATGAGCAGTTCTTC.

This rearrangement joins TRBV7-9 to TRBJ2-7, with TRBD1 matching over 7 bases. With V trimmed by 5 bases and J by 4 bases, 2 bases remained unmatched. Germline CDR1 reads SEHNR; CDR2 reads FQNEAQ (reference sequence). The CDR3 has 12 amino acids. Here the CDR3 DNA reads TGTGCCAGCAGCAAACAGGGGTACGAGCAGTACTTC. This sequence encodes CASSKQGYEQYF. The variable domain in full, with the rest retrieved from reference TRBV7-9 and TRBJ2-7, is DTGVSQNPRHKITKRGQNVTFRCDPISEHNRLYWYRQTLGQGPEFLTYFQNEAQLEKSRLLSDRFSAERPKGSFSTLEIQRTEQGDSAMYLCASSKQGYEQYFGPGTRLTVT.

This clone was seen once. The gene calls are TRBV2 and TRBJ2-5, with 8 bases lining up with TRBD2. The trim removed 8 bases at V and 4 bases at J, leaving 12 bases unmatched. The CDR3 covers 15 residues. Germline CDR1 SNHLY, CDR2 FYNNEI. DNA of the CDR3: TGTGCCAGCTCACCCCTTAGCGGGAAGGGAGAGACCCAGTACTTC. It codes for CASSPLSGKGETQYF.

V and J are TRBV7-2 and TRBJ1-6; D is unresolved. CDR1 SGHTA and CDR2 FQGNSA come from the germline V gene. Trimming took off 1 base at V and 10 bases at J, with 23 bases between the two ends. The CDR3 extends over 18 amino acids. The CDR3 spells CASSLGSRGFQVVSPLHF. In DNA form, the CDR3 reads TGTGCCAGCAGCTTAGGGTCGCGGGGATTCCAGGTCGTCTCACCCCTCCACTTT.